These 12 T cell receptor beta chains were sequenced from one sample in a study of cytomegalovirus exposure and HLA in healthy donors. Primers included in the PCR were 60 Vbeta and 13 Jbeta primers. Sequencing used immunoSEQ multiplex PCR; TCRdb keeps in-frame clones, though not all of them. The sample carries under 200,000 clones, about 12% recorded once. Sample: PBMCs. Receptors originate from a man in his forties or fifties in good health and CMV-seropositive.

The V gene is TRBV6-6, the J gene TRBJ1-6; D is possibly TRBD1 (6 bases). V was shortened by 8 bases and J by 6 bases, with 14 bases between the two germline ends. The CDR3 is 14 amino acids. In germline, CDR1 is MNHNY, CDR2 SVGAGI (reference sequence). CDR3 in amino acids: CASETGTINSPLHF. The CDR3 DNA reads as TGTGCCAGCGAGACAGGCACCATTAATTCACCCCTCCACTTT.

This chain uses TRBV13 with TRBJ1-1; TRBD1 is a possible D gene (5 bases). The CDR3 runs to 16 residues. The ends were cut back, 1 base at V and 0 bases at J, with 12 bases in the middle. CDR1 is PRHDT, CDR2 FYEKMQ, per germline (reference sequence). The CDR3 is CASSLVGAGLNTEAFF. The DNA of the CDR3 is TGTGCCAGCAGCTTAGTAGGGGCAGGTTTGAACACTGAAGCTTTCTTT.

This clone was detected only a few times. This chain uses TRBV9 with TRBJ1-6; possible D gene TRBD1, 6 bases. Germline V lookup: CDR1 SGDLS, CDR2 YYNGEE. V was cut by 4 bases and J by 8 bases, with 16 bases left in between. CDR3 length equals 15 residues. CDR3 sequence reads: CASSPVQGRDSPLHF. The DNA for the CDR3 is TGTGCCAGCAGCCCCGTGCAGGGGCGGGATTCACCCCTCCACTTT.

The chain recombines TRBV5-6 with TRBJ2-3; TRBD2 aligns across 11 bases. The CDR3 extends over 15 amino acids. Trimming removed 6 bases from V and 5 bases from J; junction bases left unmatched: 8. Germline CDR1 SGHDT, CDR2 YYEEEE. CDR3 bases: TGTGCCAGCACCTTAGGCACTAGCGGGGGAGATACGCAGTATTTT. It specifies CASTLGTSGGDTQYF. The variable domain in full, completed from reference TRBV5-6 and TRBJ2-3, reads DAGVTQSPTHLIKTRGQQVTLRCSPKSGHDTVSWYQQALGQGPQFIFQYYEEEERQRGNFPDRFSGHQFPNYSSELNVNALLLGDSALYLCASTLGTSGGDTQYFGPGTRLTVL.

This clone was detected a few times. This sequence joins TRBV21-1 and TRBJ1-2; TRBD1 is taken as the D call from the table, unchecked against the DNA. TRBV21-1 has pseudogene status. The CDR3 sequence is 16 residues long. The CDR3 nucleotides read TGTGCCAGCAGCAAGGGGGACAGGCGTCGTTTCTATGGCTACACCTTC. Translation: CASSKGDRRRFYGYTF.

This chain links TRBV9 with TRBJ1-1; 8 bases match TRBD1. Unmatched junction bases numbered 10, after V lost 4 bases and J lost 8 bases. This CDR3 has 14 amino acids. CDR1 is SGDLS and CDR2 is YYNGEE in the germline V gene. CDR3 sequence (DNA): TGTGCCAGCAGCTATGGACAGGGAATCACAGAAGCTTTCTTT. Its protein product is CASSYGQGITEAFF.

This clone was seen more than once but under ten times. CDR3 in DNA: TGTGCCAGCAGCCTCGGACAGGGAACTGAAGCTTTCTTT. Its translation: CASSLGQGTEAFF. The chain is built from TRBV14 and TRBJ1-1; 8 nucleotides line up with TRBD1. The ends lost 4 bases at V and 5 bases at J; junction bases unmatched: 3. The CDR3 covers 13 residues. Germline loops: CDR1 SGHDN, CDR2 FVKESK.

The genes are TRBV19 and TRBJ1-3, with D unresolved. The V gene's germline CDR1 is LNHDA and CDR2 SQIVND (reference sequence). This CDR3 region has 11 residues. Trimming stripped 5 bases from V and 4 bases from J, with 3 bases between. Here the CDR3 DNA reads TGTGCCAGTAGTCCGGGAAACACCATATATTTT. Amino acids: CASSPGNTIYF.

The chain carries TRBV14 and TRBJ2-2; TRBD1 aligns across 8 bases. Germline CDR1 is SGHDN and CDR2 is FVKESK. V dropped 1 base and J dropped 4; count of bases not matched to a gene: 2. The CDR3 contains 15 residues. This CDR3 is CASSQVTGGTGELFF. CDR3 in DNA: TGTGCCAGCAGCCAAGTTACAGGGGGCACCGGGGAGCTGTTTTTT.

V and J are TRBV18 and TRBJ2-5; 7 bases agree with TRBD2. Trimming took 3 bases from V and 2 from J; bases not matched to a gene: 6. The CDR3 runs to 15 residues. Germline lookup yields CDR1 KGHSH and CDR2 LQKENI. CDR3 sequence reads: CASSPLASGQETQYF. The CDR3 DNA is TGTGCCAGCTCACCTCTGGCTAGCGGACAAGAGACCCAGTACTTC.

The chain links TRBV29-1 to TRBJ2-5, with 10 bases aligning to TRBD1. The CDR3 spans 13 residues. Germline CDR1 and CDR2: SQVTM and ANQGSEA. Unmatched junction bases numbered 6, after V lost 6 bases and J lost 5 bases. CDR3 sequence reads: CSVSGTGVETQYF. The CDR3 DNA reads TGCAGCGTCTCCGGGACAGGGGTGGAGACCCAGTACTTC.

This clone was recorded a few times. This chain links TRBV7-8 with TRBJ2-3; weak D call: TRBD1 (5 bases). This CDR3 region has 14 residues. V was shortened by 3 bases and J by 0 bases, with 7 bases between the two germline ends. Germline CDR1 SGHVS, CDR2 FQNEAQ. The CDR3, as DNA: TGTGCCAGCAGCTTTAGGGGAAGCACAGATACGCAGTATTTT. Its protein is CASSFRGSTDTQYF.